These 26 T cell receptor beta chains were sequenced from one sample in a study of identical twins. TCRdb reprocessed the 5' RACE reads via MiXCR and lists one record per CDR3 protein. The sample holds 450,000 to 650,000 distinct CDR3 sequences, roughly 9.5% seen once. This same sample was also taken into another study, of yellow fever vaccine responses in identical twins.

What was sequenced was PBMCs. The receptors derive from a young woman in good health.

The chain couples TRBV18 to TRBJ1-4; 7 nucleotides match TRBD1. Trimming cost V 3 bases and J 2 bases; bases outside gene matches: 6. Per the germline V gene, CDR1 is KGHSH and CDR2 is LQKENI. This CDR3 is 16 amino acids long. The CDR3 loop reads CASSPVAGGTNEKLFF. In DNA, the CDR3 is TGTGCCAGCTCACCGGTCGCAGGGGGGACTAATGAAAAACTGTTTTTT.

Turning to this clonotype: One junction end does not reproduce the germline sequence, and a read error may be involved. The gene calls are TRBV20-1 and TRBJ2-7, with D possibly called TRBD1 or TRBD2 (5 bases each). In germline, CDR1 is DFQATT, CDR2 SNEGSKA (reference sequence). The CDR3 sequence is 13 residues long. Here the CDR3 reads CSARPPANTGPPF. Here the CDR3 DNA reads TGCAGTGCTAGACCTCCTGCTAATACGGGGCCCCCCTTC.

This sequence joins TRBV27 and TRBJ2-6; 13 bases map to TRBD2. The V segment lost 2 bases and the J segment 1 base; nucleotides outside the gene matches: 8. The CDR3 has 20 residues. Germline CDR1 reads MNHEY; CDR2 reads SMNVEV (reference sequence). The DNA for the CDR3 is TGTGCCAGCAGTTTACGATTACTAGCGGGAGGGGAATCTGGGGCCAACGTCCTGACTTTC. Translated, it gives CASSLRLLAGGESGANVLTF.

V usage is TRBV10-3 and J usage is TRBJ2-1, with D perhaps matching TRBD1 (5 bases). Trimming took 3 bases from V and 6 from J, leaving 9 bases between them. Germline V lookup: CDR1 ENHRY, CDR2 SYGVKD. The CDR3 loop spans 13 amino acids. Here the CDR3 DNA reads TGTGCCATCAGTGAACAGGTGGGCAATGAGCAGTTCTTC. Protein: CAISEQVGNEQFF.

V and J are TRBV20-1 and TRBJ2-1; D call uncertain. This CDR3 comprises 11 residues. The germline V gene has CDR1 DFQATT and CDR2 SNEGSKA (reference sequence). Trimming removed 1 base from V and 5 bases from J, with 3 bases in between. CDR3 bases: TGCAGTGCTAGAGGCGACAATGAGCAGTTCTTC. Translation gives CSARGDNEQFF.

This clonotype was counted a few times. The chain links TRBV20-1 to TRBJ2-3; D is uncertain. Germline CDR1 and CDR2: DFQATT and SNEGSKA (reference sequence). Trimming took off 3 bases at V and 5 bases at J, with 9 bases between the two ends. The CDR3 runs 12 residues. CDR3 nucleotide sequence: TGCAGTGCTAGTAAAGCAAAAGATACGCAGTATTTT. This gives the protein CSASKAKDTQYF.

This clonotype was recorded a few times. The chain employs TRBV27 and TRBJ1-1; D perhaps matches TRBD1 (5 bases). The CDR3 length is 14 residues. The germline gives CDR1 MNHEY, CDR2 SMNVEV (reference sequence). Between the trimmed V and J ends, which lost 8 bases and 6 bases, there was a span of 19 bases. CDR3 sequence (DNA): TGTGCCAGCGCTTACGGGACCGCTGGCGCTGAAGCTTTCTTT. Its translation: CASAYGTAGAEAFF.

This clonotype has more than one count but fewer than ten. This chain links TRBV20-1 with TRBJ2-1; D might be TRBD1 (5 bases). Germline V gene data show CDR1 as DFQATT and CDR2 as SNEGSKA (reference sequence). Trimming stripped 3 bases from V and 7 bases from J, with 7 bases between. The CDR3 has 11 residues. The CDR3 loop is CSASQGNEQFF. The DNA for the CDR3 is TGCAGTGCTAGCCAGGGAAATGAGCAGTTCTTC.

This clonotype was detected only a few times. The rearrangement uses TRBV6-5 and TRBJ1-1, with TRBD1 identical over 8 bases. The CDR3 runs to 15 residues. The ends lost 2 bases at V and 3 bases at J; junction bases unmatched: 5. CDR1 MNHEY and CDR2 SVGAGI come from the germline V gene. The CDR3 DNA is TGTGCCAGCAGTTACGATCAGGGGGCATACACTGAAGCTTTCTTT. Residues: CASSYDQGAYTEAFF.

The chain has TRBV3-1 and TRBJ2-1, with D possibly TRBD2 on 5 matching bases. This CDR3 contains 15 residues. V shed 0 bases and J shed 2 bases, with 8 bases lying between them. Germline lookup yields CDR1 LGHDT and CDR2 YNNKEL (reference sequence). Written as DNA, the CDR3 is TGTGCCAGCAGCCAAGATCCTAGCCCCTACAATGAGCAGTTCTTC. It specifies CASSQDPSPYNEQFF.

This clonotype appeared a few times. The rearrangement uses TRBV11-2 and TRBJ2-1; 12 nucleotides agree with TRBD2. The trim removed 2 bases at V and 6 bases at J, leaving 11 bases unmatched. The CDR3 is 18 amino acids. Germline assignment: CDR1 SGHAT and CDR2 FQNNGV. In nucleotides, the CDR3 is TGTGCCAGCAGCTTAACCCCTTCTAGCGGGAGGGCAGGCAATGAGCAGTTCTTC. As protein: CASSLTPSSGRAGNEQFF.

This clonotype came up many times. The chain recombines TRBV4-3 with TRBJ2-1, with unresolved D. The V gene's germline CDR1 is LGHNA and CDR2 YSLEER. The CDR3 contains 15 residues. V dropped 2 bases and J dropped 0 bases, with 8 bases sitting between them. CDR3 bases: TGCGCCAGCAGCCAAACTACTGACTCCTACAATGAGCAGTTCTTC. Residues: CASSQTTDSYNEQFF.

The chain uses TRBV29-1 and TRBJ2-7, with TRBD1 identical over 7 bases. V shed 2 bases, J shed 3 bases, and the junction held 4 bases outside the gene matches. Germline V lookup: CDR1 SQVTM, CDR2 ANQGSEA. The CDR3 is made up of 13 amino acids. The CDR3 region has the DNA TGCAGCGTTGAATATACAGGGGTCTACGAGCAGTACTTC. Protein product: CSVEYTGVYEQYF.

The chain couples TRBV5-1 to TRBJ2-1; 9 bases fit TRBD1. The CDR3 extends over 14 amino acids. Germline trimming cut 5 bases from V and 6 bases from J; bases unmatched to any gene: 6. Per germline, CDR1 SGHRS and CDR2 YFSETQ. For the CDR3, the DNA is TGCGCCAGCAGGGCCGGGACAGGGAGCAATGAGCAGTTCTTC. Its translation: CASRAGTGSNEQFF.

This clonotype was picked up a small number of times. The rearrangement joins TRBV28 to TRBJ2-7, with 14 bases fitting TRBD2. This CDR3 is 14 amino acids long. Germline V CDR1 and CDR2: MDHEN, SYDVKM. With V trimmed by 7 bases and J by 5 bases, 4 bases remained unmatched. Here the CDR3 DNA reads TGTGCCAGCAAACCGGGACTAGCGGGAGACGAGCAGTACTTC. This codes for CASKPGLAGDEQYF.

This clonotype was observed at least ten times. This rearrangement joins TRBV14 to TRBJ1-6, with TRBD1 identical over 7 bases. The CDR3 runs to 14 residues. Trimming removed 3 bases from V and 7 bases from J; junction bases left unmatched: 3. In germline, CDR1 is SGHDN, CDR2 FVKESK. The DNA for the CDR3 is TGTGCCAGCAGCCACCCGACAGGGAATTCACCCCTCCACTTT. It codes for CASSHPTGNSPLHF.

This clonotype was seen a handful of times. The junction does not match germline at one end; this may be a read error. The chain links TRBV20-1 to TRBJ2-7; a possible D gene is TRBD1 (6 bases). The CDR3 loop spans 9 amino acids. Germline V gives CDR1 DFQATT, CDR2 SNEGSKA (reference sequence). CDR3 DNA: TGCAGTGCTAGACCAGGGGTACCCTTC. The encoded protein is CSARPGVPF.

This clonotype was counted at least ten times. This CDR3 is CARTQRGCYEQYF. CDR3 coding DNA: TGCGCCAGGACGCAAAGGGGATGTTACGAGCAGTACTTC. This sequence joins TRBV5-1 and TRBJ2-7, with D possibly TRBD1 on 5 matching bases. The V gene lost 8 bases and the J gene lost 4 bases, with 16 bases spanning the gap. Germline V gives CDR1 SGHRS, CDR2 YFSETQ. The CDR3 consists of 13 residues. Supplemented by reference TRBV5-1 and TRBJ2-7, the full variable domain reads KAGVTQTPRYLIKTRGQQVTLSCSPISGHRSVSWYQQTPGQGLQFLFEYFSETQRNKGNFPGRFSGRQFSNSRSEMNVSTLELGDSALYLCARTQRGCYEQYFGPGTRLTVT.

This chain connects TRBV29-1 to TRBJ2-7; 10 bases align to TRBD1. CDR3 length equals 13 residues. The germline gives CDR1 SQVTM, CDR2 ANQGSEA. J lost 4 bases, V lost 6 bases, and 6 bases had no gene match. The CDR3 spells CSVARDRGYEQYF. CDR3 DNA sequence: TGCAGCGTCGCGAGGGACAGGGGTTACGAGCAGTACTTC.

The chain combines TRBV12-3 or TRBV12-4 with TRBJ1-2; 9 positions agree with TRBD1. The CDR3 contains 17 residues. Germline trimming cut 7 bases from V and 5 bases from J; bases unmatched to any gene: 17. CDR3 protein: CASTSSDRGLSLYGYTF. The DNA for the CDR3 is TGTGCCAGCACCTCATCGGACAGGGGACTTTCACTTTATGGCTACACCTTC.

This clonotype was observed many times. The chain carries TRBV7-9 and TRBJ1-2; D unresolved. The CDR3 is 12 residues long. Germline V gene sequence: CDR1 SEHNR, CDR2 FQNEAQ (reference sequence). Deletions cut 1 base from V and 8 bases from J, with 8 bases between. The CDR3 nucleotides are TGTGCCAGCAGCTTAGTTAAGGGCGGCTACACCTTC. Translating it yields CASSLVKGGYTF.

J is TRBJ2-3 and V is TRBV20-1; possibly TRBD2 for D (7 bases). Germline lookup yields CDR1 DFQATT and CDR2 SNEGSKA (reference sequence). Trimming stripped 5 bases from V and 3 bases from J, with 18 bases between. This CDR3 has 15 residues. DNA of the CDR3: TGCAGTGCTCCCTTCTTGGGGGGGCGGACAGATACGCAGTATTTT. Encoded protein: CSAPFLGGRTDTQYF.

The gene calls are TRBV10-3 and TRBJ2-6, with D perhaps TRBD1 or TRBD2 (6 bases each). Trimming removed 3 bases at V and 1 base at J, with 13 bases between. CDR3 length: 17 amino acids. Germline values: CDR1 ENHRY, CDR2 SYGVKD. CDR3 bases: TGTGCCATCAGTGAACAGGGCCGGGGGTCTGGGGCCAACGTCCTGACTTTC. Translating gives CAISEQGRGSGANVLTF.

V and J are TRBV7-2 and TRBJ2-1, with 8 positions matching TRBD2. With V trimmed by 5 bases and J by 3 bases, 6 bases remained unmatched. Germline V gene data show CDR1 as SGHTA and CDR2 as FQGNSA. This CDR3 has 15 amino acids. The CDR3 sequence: CASSPLAVVYNEQFF. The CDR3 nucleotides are TGTGCCAGCAGCCCACTAGCGGTGGTCTACAATGAGCAGTTCTTC.

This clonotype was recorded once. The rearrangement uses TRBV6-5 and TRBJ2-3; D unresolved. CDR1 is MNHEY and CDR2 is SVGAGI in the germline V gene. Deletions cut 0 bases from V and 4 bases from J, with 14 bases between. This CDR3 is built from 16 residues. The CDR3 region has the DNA TGTGCCAGCAGTTACTCTACGGGCAGGTCAGCAGATACGCAGTATTTT. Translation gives CASSYSTGRSADTQYF.

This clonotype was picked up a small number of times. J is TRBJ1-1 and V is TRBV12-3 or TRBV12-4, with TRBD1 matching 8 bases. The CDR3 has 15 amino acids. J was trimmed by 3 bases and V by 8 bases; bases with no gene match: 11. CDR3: CASWNGQGGYTEAFF. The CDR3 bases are TGTGCCAGCTGGAACGGACAGGGCGGGTACACTGAAGCTTTCTTT.